Sequencing of this TCR beta chain was carried out in a study of CD8 T cells in Susac syndrome. Random hexamers were used to reverse transcribe roughly 0.45 to 1 ug of RNA. From the immunoSEQ multiplex PCR reads, TCRdb called clonotypes with MiXCR, one entry per CDR3 protein. The sample records about 150,000 distinct CDR3 sequences, around 96% being singletons. In germline, CDR1 is SQVTM, CDR2 ANQGSEA. There are 13 residues in the CDR3. V was shortened by 5 bases and J by 6 bases, with 16 bases between the two germline ends. Sequences were obtained from CD4+ T cells from PBMCs. The source is a human donor with Susac syndrome. The V gene is TRBV29-1, the J gene TRBJ1-1; D gene unclear. CDR3 bases: TGCAGCGTTCGGAACGGGCGGAGGGCTGAAGCTTTCTTT. Its protein is CSVRNGRRAEAFF.